This T cell receptor beta chain was found in a study of post-analysis software for immune sequencing data. Libraries were made from TCR beta cDNA, and they carried unique molecular identifiers. It was from about 0.98 to 11 million T cells that roughly 0.5 million cDNA molecules came. TCRdb reanalysed the PCR reads using MiXCR and keeps one entry per CDR3 protein. The sample has about 200,000 distinct CDR3 sequences, around 30% seen once. Concerning this clonotype: Antigen: not known.

Findings and limits, study-wide: Normalized Chao1 diversity was significantly lower in multiple sclerosis patients than in controls. With TRBV5-6, TRBV5-1 and TRBV20-1 included, 4 or 5 TRBV segments were more frequent in patients than in controls.

There are 16 residues in the CDR3. Germline V gene data show CDR1 as MDHEN and CDR2 as SYDVKM. V was cut by 7 bases and J by 2 bases, with 20 bases left in between. The sequence came from a girl under 18 with multiple sclerosis. The chain links TRBV28 to TRBJ1-1, with a weak D call TRBD1 (5 bases). The specimen sequenced was blood. This CDR3 reads CASTQTAVVANTEAFF. The CDR3 DNA reads as TGTGCCAGCACCCAGACAGCCGTTGTTGCAAACACTGAAGCTTTCTTT.